Listed here are 10 T cell receptor beta chains from one sample, sequenced in a study of T cell responses to AZD1222 COVID-19 vaccine. Assay: immunoSEQ multiplex PCR; the TCRdb copy retains only in-frame clones and omits some. This sample has about 110,000 clones, with approximately 90% found just once. This specimen was peripheral blood, taken on day 0 of MenACWY control vaccination. The receptors originated from an adult in good health.

The V call is TRBV6-2 or TRBV6-3, the J call TRBJ1-5, with TRBD1 matching over 7 bases. V gave up 6 bases and J gave up 2 bases; unmatched junction bases: 10. This CDR3 comprises 16 residues. Germline V CDR1 and CDR2: MNHEY, SVGEGT. For the CDR3, the DNA is TGTGCCAGCAGCCGGGACAGATGGGTGGGCAATCAGCCCCAGCATTTT. Translating gives CASSRDRWVGNQPQHF.

This rearrangement joins TRBV6-5 to TRBJ2-3; perhaps TRBD1 as D (5 bases). CDR3 length: 14 residues. Trimming left V 6 bases short and J 5 bases short, with 15 bases between. Germline V gene data show CDR1 as MNHEY and CDR2 as SVGAGI. The chain's CDR3 is CASSLLGAVDTQYF. The CDR3 DNA is TGTGCCAGCAGCCTCCTTGGGGCCGTAGATACGCAGTATTTT.

V gene TRBV7-2 combines with J gene TRBJ2-1; 7 positions agree with TRBD1. Germline lookup yields CDR1 SGHTA and CDR2 FQGNSA. The junction had 3 bases not matched to a gene; V was cut back by 5 bases and J by 2 bases. CDR3 length: 14 amino acids. The CDR3 sequence: CASSPGTAYNEQFF. The CDR3 coding sequence is TGTGCCAGCAGCCCCGGGACAGCCTACAATGAGCAGTTCTTC.

This chain links TRBV6-5 with TRBJ1-6, with a possible D match to TRBD1 (5 bases). The germline gives CDR1 MNHEY, CDR2 SVGAGI. The CDR3 is 14 residues long. V gave up 5 bases and J gave up 7 bases, with 12 bases separating them. CDR3 in DNA: TGTGCCAGCAGTCCTGACGGGGGGAATTCACCCCTCCACTTT. This sequence encodes CASSPDGGNSPLHF.

CDR3 in DNA: TGTGCCAGCAGCGTAGAGGACACTCTGTCACCCCTCCACTTT. Protein: CASSVEDTLSPLHF. This sequence joins TRBV9 and TRBJ1-6, with a possible D match to TRBD1 (5 bases). Germline V gene data show CDR1 as SGDLS and CDR2 as YYNGEE. The V gene lost 0 bases and the J gene lost 10 bases, with 11 bases spanning the gap. This CDR3 has 14 amino acids.

This sequence joins TRBV5-1 and TRBJ1-4, with TRBD1 matching 8 bases. Unmatched junction bases numbered 5, after V lost 3 bases and J lost 7 bases. There are 14 residues in the CDR3. CDR1 SGHRS and CDR2 YFSETQ come from the germline V gene. CDR3: CASSYTGGSEKLFF. CDR3 DNA: TGCGCCAGCAGCTACACAGGGGGGAGTGAAAAACTGTTTTTT.

The V and J genes are TRBV3-1 (or the pseudogene TRBV3-2) and TRBJ2-5; 9 bases align to TRBD2. The length of the CDR3 is 13 residues. V shed 8 bases, J shed 5 bases, and the junction held 6 bases outside the gene matches. The germline gives CDR1 LGHDT, CDR2 YNNKEL (reference sequence). This CDR3 reads CASGGGGAETQYF. The CDR3 nucleotides read TGTGCCAGCGGGGGCGGGGGGGCGGAGACCCAGTACTTC.

This chain joins TRBV5-5 and TRBJ1-2; the D is unclear. The CDR3 covers 13 residues. The germline V gene encodes CDR1 SGHKS and CDR2 YYEKEE (reference sequence). Trimming removed 4 bases from V and 7 bases from J, with 14 bases in between. The CDR3, as DNA: TGTGCCAGCAGCGTGACGCCCCTGGGTGGCTACACCTTC. Translation gives CASSVTPLGGYTF.

The CDR3 is CASSLAGTGSPLHF. In DNA, the CDR3 is TGCGCCAGCAGCTTGGCGGGGACAGGGTCACCCCTCCACTTT. The rearrangement joins TRBV5-1 to TRBJ1-6; TRBD1 aligns across 9 bases. Unmatched junction bases numbered 2, after V lost 0 bases and J lost 10 bases. The length of the CDR3 is 14 residues. Germline V gene sequence: CDR1 SGHRS, CDR2 YFSETQ.

The chain uses TRBV29-1 and TRBJ2-7; 9 nucleotides align to TRBD2. The CDR3 consists of 13 residues. The germline CDR1 and CDR2 sequences are SQVTM and ANQGSEA. CDR3 nucleotides: TGCAGTTTCATAGCGGGGGCCGACTACGAGCAGTACTTC. Its protein product is CSFIAGADYEQYF.